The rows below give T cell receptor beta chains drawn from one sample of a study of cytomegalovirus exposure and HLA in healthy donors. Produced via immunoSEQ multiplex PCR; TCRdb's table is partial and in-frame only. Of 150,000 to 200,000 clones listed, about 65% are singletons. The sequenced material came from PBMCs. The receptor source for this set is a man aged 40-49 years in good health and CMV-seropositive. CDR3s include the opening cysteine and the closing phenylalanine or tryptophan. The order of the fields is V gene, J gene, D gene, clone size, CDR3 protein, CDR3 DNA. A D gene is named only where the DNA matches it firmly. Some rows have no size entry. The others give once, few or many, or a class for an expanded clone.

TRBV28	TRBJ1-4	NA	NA	CASSNLRATNEKLFF	TGTGCCAGCAGTAATCTGAGAGCAACTAATGAAAAACTGTTTTTT
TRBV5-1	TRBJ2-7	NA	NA	CASSLAAGLYEQYF	TGCGCCAGCAGCTTGGCCGCGGGGCTCTACGAGCAGTACTTC
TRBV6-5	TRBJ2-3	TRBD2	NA	CASRLSGGDTDTQYF	TGTGCCAGCAGGCTTAGCGGGGGGGACACAGATACGCAGTATTTT
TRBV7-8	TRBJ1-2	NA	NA	CASSLARLTAYGYTF	TGTGCCAGCAGCTTAGCGCGCTTGACAGCCTATGGCTACACCTTC
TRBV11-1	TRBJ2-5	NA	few	CASSLEREETQYF	TGTGCCAGCAGCTTAGAAAGGGAGGAGACCCAGTACTTC
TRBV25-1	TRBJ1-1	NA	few	CASRPLSGSDTEAFF	TGTGCCAGCAGGCCTCTTTCAGGGTCGGACACTGAAGCTTTCTTT
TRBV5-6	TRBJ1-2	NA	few	CASSLNSFYGYTF	TGTGCCAGCAGCTTGAACAGTTTCTATGGCTACACCTTC
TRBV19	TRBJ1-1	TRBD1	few	CASSKTWTGVNTEAFF	TGTGCCAGTAGTAAGACCTGGACAGGGGTGAACACTGAAGCTTTCTTT
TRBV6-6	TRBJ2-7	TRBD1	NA	CASRPGTGDDYEQYF	TGTGCCAGCAGACCCGGGACAGGGGATGACTACGAGCAGTACTTC
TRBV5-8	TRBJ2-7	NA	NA	CASSRRGAASYEQYF	TGTGCCAGCAGCCGCCGGGGAGCCGCCTCCTACGAGCAGTACTTC
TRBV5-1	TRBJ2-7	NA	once	CASSLGQSYEQYF	TGCGCCAGCAGCTTGGGACAGAGTTACGAGCAGTACTTC
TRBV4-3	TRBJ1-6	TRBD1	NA	CASSPRSPDRGYSPLHF	TGCGCCAGCAGCCCCCGGTCTCCGGACAGGGGATATTCACCCCTCCACTTT
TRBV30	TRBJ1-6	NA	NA	CAWSVGASSPLHF	TGTGCCTGGAGTGTAGGGGCCTCGTCACCCCTCCACTTT
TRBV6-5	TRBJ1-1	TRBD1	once	CASSWPGQGNTEAFF	TGTGCCAGCAGTTGGCCGGGACAGGGGAACACTGAAGCTTTCTTT
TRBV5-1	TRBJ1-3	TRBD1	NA	CASSEGQGPGNTIYF	TGCGCCAGCAGCGAGGGACAGGGACCTGGAAACACCATATATTTT
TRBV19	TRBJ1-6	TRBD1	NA	CASRPGQVLTWDSPLHF	TGTGCCAGTAGACCTGGACAGGTCCTAACTTGGGATTCACCCCTCCACTTT
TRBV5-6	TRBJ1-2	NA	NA	CASSQSRGGYINYGYTF	TGTGCCAGCAGCCAGTCCAGGGGAGGGTATATTAACTATGGCTACACCTTC
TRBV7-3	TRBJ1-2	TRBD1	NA	CASSETGGTYGYTF	TGTGCCAGCAGCGAAACAGGGGGTACCTATGGCTACACCTTC
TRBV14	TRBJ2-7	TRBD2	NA	CASSQPRGLATNSYEQYF	TGTGCCAGCAGCCAGCCCAGGGGACTAGCTACCAACTCCTACGAGCAGTACTTC
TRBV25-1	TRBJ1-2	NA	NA	CASSEYGGYGYTF	TGTGCCAGCAGTGAATACGGAGGTTACGGCTACACCTTC
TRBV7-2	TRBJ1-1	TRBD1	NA	CASSPRDRGAEAFF	TGTGCCAGCAGCCCCCGGGACAGGGGGGCTGAAGCTTTCTTT
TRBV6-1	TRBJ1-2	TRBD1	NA	CASTTGVGGYTF	TGTGCCAGCACCACAGGGGTGGGGGGCTACACCTTC
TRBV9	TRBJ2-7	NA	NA	CASSAEGSAYEQYF	TGTGCCAGCAGCGCGGAGGGAAGCGCCTACGAGCAGTACTTC
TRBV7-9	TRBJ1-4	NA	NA	CASSPGQLGRFLFF	TGTGCCAGCAGCCCTGGACAGCTAGGGCGGTTCCTGTTTTTT
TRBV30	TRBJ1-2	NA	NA	CAWGQLNYGYTF	TGTGCCTGGGGGCAGCTTAACTATGGCTACACCTTC
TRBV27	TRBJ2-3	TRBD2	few	CASSPRGGVTDTQYF	TGTGCCAGCAGTCCACGGGGGGGCGTCACAGATACGCAGTATTTT
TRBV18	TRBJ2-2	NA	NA	CASSPPIGGTPNTGELFF	TGTGCCAGCTCACCACCGATTGGGGGGACCCCGAACACCGGGGAGCTGTTTTTT
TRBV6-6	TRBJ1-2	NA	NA	CASSYDGGYGYTF	TGTGCCAGCAGTTACGATGGGGGGTATGGCTACACCTTC
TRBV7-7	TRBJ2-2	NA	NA	CASSLVYTGELFF	TGTGCTAGCAGCTTAGTCTACACCGGGGAGCTGTTTTTT
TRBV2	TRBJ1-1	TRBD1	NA	CASSRTGEDTEAFF	TGTGCCAGCAGCCGGACAGGGGAAGACACTGAAGCTTTCTTT
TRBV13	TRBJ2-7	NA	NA	CASSLGGGNLPGEQYF	TGTGCCAGCAGCTTGGGTGGAGGGAACCTACCTGGTGAGCAGTACTTC
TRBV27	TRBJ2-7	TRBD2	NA	CASRAIGLAGYEQYF	TGTGCCAGCAGAGCGATCGGACTAGCGGGCTACGAGCAGTACTTC
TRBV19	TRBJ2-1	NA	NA	CASSIGRTNEQFF	TGTGCCAGTAGTATCGGACGGACTAATGAGCAGTTCTTC
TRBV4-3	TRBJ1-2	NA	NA	CASSQEEALGYTF	TGCGCCAGCAGCCAGGAGGAGGCTCTTGGCTACACCTTC
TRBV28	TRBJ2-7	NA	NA	CASSPPGSSYEQYF	TGTGCCAGCAGCCCCCCGGGGAGCTCCTACGAGCAGTACTTC
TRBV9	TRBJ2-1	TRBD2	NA	CASSAPQLAGRNEQFF	TGTGCCAGCAGCGCCCCCCAGCTAGCGGGGAGAAATGAGCAGTTCTTC
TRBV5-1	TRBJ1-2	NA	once	CASSSSGGTYGYTF	TGCGCCAGCAGCTCCTCCGGGGGAACTTATGGCTACACCTTC
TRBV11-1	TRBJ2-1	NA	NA	CASSTAMSYNEQFF	TGTGCCAGCAGCACAGCTATGTCCTACAATGAGCAGTTCTTC
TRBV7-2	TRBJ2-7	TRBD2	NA	CASSLTRGASYEQYF	TGTGCCAGCAGCTTAACGCGGGGGGCCTCCTACGAGCAGTACTTC
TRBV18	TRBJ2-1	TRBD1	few	CASSPSTGVSHNEQFF	TGTGCCAGCTCACCATCGACAGGGGTCTCCCACAATGAGCAGTTCTTC
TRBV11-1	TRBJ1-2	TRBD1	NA	CASSLDRGNSYTF	TGTGCCAGCAGCCTGGACAGGGGGAATAGCTACACCTTC
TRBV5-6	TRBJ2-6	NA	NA	CASSPTGSGANVLTF	TGTGCCAGCAGCCCAACCGGCTCTGGGGCCAACGTCCTGACTTTC
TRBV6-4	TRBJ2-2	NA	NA	CASSYSAGGGELFF	TGTGCCAGCAGTTACTCCGCCGGGGGCGGGGAGCTGTTTTTT
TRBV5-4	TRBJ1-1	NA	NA	CASSPWGGFMNTEAFF	TGTGCCAGCAGCCCTTGGGGGGGGTTTATGAACACTGAAGCTTTCTTT
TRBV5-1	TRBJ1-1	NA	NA	CASSPDKNTEAFF	TGCGCCAGCAGCCCGGACAAGAACACTGAAGCTTTCTTT
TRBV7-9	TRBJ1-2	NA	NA	CASSLGTGTTYYGYTF	TGTGCCAGCAGCTTAGGCACAGGGACGACGTACTATGGCTACACCTTC
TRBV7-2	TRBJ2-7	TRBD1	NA	CASSLLGTGQYEQYF	TGTGCCAGCAGCTTACTGGGGACAGGGCAGTACGAGCAGTACTTC
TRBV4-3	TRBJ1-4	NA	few	CASSHLIGGGREKLFF	TGCGCCAGCAGCCATCTAATAGGGGGGGGTAGGGAAAAACTGTTTTTT
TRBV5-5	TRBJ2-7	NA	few	CASSLVGTYEQYF	TGTGCCAGCAGCTTGGTCGGTACCTACGAGCAGTACTTC
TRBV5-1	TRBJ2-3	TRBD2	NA	CASSGMTSGEGAEYF	TGCGCCAGCAGCGGGATGACTAGCGGGGAGGGTGCGGAGTATTTT
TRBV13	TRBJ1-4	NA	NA	CASSFKTGTSGEKLFF	TGTGCCAGCAGCTTTAAGACAGGAACAAGTGGTGAAAAACTGTTTTTT
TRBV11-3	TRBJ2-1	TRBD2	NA	CASSPYGSGGDSSYNEQFF	TGTGCCAGCAGCCCCTATGGTAGCGGGGGGGACAGCTCCTACAATGAGCAGTTCTTC
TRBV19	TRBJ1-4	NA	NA	CASSIGGGPTEKLFF	TGTGCCAGTAGTATAGGTGGCGGTCCGACGGAAAAACTGTTTTTT
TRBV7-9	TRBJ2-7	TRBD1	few	CASSPRDRVDEQYF	TGTGCCAGCAGCCCGCGGGACAGGGTGGACGAGCAGTACTTC
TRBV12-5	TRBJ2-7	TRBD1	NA	CASGLVRGQGYEQYF	TGTGCTAGTGGTTTGGTACGAGGACAGGGGTACGAGCAGTACTTC